Presented here are 24 T cell receptor beta chains from one specimen sequenced in a study of T cells in Graves' hyperthyroidism and ophthalmopathy. It was RNA transcripts that yielded the amplified TCR beta CDR3 regions. Using the HTBI primer set, a first-round RT-PCR was run on the TCR CDR3. Using its own MiXCR run on the multiplex PCR reads, TCRdb lists one record per CDR3 protein. Altogether roughly 550,000 distinct CDR3 sequences are present, 16% being singletons, with the ten largest covering 29%. Specimen: blood. All receptors come from a woman aged 25 to 45 with Graves' ophthalmopathy.

The chain employs TRBV7-9 and TRBJ1-2; TRBD1 matches at 10 bases. The ends lost 2 bases at V and 1 base at J; junction bases unmatched: 4. The CDR3 has 16 amino acids. CDR1 and CDR2 from the germline V gene are SEHNR and FQNEAQ (reference sequence). CDR3 loop: CASSLLGTGDNYGYTF. The CDR3 DNA sequence: TGTGCCAGCAGCTTACTCGGGACAGGGGATAACTATGGCTACACCTTC.

The chain uses TRBV6-1 and TRBJ1-2; D remains unclear. This CDR3 is built from 17 residues. In germline, CDR1 is MNHNS, CDR2 SASEGT. The V gene lost 5 bases and the J gene lost 2 bases, with 21 bases spanning the gap. In DNA, the CDR3 is TGTGCCAGCAGTCCATCCTCCCACTCCCACGCCAACTATGGCTACACCTTC. This gives the protein CASSPSSHSHANYGYTF.

This clonotype was recorded a few times. The rearrangement links TRBV28 to TRBJ2-3; D assignment may be TRBD1 or TRBD2 (5 bases each). Trimming removed 8 bases at V and 2 bases at J, with 17 bases between. The germline CDR1 and CDR2 sequences are MDHEN and SYDVKM. The CDR3 is 15 residues long. The CDR3 DNA follows: TGTGCCAGCGCTCAGTTGTCCGGGGCCACAGATACGCAGTATTTT. This translates into CASAQLSGATDTQYF. The variable domain in full, completed from reference TRBV28 and TRBJ2-3, reads DVKVTQSSRYLVKRTGEKVFLECVQDMDHENMFWYRQDPGLGLRLIYFSYDVKMKEKGDIPEGYSVSREKKERFSLILESASTNQTSMYLCASAQLSGATDTQYFGPGTRLTVL.

Points on this clonotype: This sequence may be a read error, since a much larger clone differs from it by one base. The rearrangement joins TRBV10-3 to TRBJ2-7, with D unresolved. V was clipped by 5 bases and J by 0 bases, with 8 bases between them. This CDR3 is 13 amino acids long. Germline V gives CDR1 ENHRY, CDR2 SYGVKD. The CDR3 here is CAISSSGSYEQYF. CDR3 coding DNA: TGTGCCATCAGTTCCTCGGGCTCCTACGAGCAGTACTTC.

Ten or more counts support this clonotype. The J gene is TRBJ1-5, the V gene TRBV18, with TRBD1 matching 7 bases. Germline CDR1 is KGHSH and CDR2 is LQKENI. CDR3 length: 14 amino acids. V was clipped by 3 bases and J by 6 bases; unmatched bases: 5. The CDR3 sequence is CASSPRQGGQPQHF. The CDR3 DNA reads TGTGCCAGCTCACCGAGACAGGGAGGTCAGCCCCAGCATTTT.

The rearrangement uses TRBV6-2 or TRBV6-3 and TRBJ2-7, with 12 bases fitting TRBD2. Per germline, CDR1 MNHEY and CDR2 SVGEGT. The CDR3 totals 17 residues. Trimming removed 0 bases from V and 0 bases from J; junction bases left unmatched: 3. CDR3 in amino acids: CASSYSPTSGSSYEQYF. The CDR3 nucleotides are TGTGCCAGCAGTTACTCCCCGACTAGCGGGAGCTCCTACGAGCAGTACTTC.

This clonotype appeared many times. The chain is built from TRBV5-1 and TRBJ1-1; 8 nucleotides align to TRBD1. The CDR3 spans 14 residues. The V gene end was trimmed by 7 bases and the J gene end by 1 base; junction bases not matched to a gene: 6. CDR1 and CDR2 (germline): SGHRS, YFSETQ. The chain's CDR3 is CASSRTGQNTEAFF. CDR3 nucleotides: TGCGCCAGCTCCCGGACAGGGCAGAACACTGAAGCTTTCTTT.

This clonotype was counted at least ten times. The rearrangement links TRBV18 to TRBJ2-1; D might be TRBD2 (6 bases). CDR1 and CDR2 from the germline V gene are KGHSH and LQKENI. V lost 6 bases and J 3 bases, leaving 18 bases between the germline ends. The CDR3 contains 16 residues. For the CDR3, the DNA is TGTGCCAGCTCGCCGCCGGGACTCCACCTCTACAATGAGCAGTTCTTC. Amino acid sequence: CASSPPGLHLYNEQFF. The full variable domain, its missing parts supplied by reference TRBV18 and TRBJ2-1, is NAGVMQNPRHLVRRRGQEARLRCSPMKGHSHVYWYRQLPEEGLKFMVYLQKENIIDESGMPKERFSAEFPKEGPSILRIQQVVRGDSAAYFCASSPPGLHLYNEQFFGPGTRLTVL.

The chain couples TRBV7-2 to TRBJ1-3; D gene unclear. The CDR3 totals 17 residues. Trimming pared 3 bases from V and 0 bases from J, leaving 15 bases between. Germline V gene data show CDR1 as SGHTA and CDR2 as FQGNSA. As DNA, the CDR3 is TGTGCCAGCAGCTTCGGACCGCAGGAGAGCTCTGGAAACACCATATATTTT. Amino acid sequence: CASSFGPQESSGNTIYF. The full variable domain, in which reference TRBV7-2 and TRBJ1-3 provide the parts outside the CDR3, is GAGVSQSPSNKVTEKGKDVELRCDPISGHTALYWYRQSLGQGLEFLIYFQGNSAPDKSGLPSDRFSAERTGGSVSTLTIQRTQQEDSAVYLCASSFGPQESSGNTIYFGEGSWLTVV.

This chain connects TRBV7-2 to TRBJ2-1; 9 bases map to TRBD2. After removal of 2 bases from V and 5 bases from J, the junction contained 4 bases not matched to a gene. Germline V gene sequence: CDR1 SGHTA, CDR2 FQGNSA. CDR3 length: 15 residues. The CDR3 DNA is TGTGCCAGCAGCTTATGGGCTAGCGGGAACAATGAGCAGTTCTTC. Its protein product is CASSLWASGNNEQFF.

This clonotype was picked up many times. J is TRBJ1-2 and V is TRBV11-2, with D possibly TRBD1 on 5 matching bases. The V gene's germline CDR1 is SGHAT and CDR2 FQNNGV. There are 16 residues in the CDR3. The ends were cut back, 0 bases at V and 0 bases at J, with 11 bases in the middle. The CDR3 bases are TGTGCCAGCAGCTTAGAGGCAGGGAGAGCTAACTATGGCTACACCTTC. Its translation is CASSLEAGRANYGYTF. Filled out from reference TRBV11-2 and TRBJ1-2, the complete variable domain reads EAGVAQSPRYKIIEKRQSVAFWCNPISGHATLYWYQQILGQGPKLLIQFQNNGVVDDSQLPKDRFSAERLKGVDSTLKIQPAKLEDSAVYLCASSLEAGRANYGYTFGSGTRLTVV.

This clonotype was counted between two and nine times. This chain joins TRBV6-1 and TRBJ2-3; D perhaps matches TRBD2 (5 bases). The CDR3 spans 17 residues. Germline CDR1 and CDR2: MNHNS and SASEGT. V was cut by 1 base and J by 7 bases, with 21 bases left in between. CDR3 region: CASSEEWDWLADNTQYF. Written as DNA, the CDR3 is TGTGCCAGCAGTGAAGAATGGGATTGGCTAGCTGATAATACGCAGTATTTT.

This clonotype was seen a handful of times. The genes are TRBV5-5 and TRBJ1-6; D is ambiguous. This CDR3 has 15 residues. Germline V gene sequence: CDR1 SGHKS, CDR2 YYEKEE (reference sequence). Trimming left V 0 bases short and J 9 bases short, with 13 bases between. CDR3 loop: CASSLASVFGSPLHF. CDR3 DNA sequence: TGTGCCAGCAGCTTGGCCTCAGTGTTCGGTTCACCCCTCCACTTT.

This chain uses TRBV6-1 with TRBJ2-1, with 15 bases that match TRBD2. Per the germline V gene, CDR1 is MNHNS and CDR2 is SASEGT. V lost 7 bases and J lost 10; bases outside the gene matches: 8. The CDR3 is 15 residues long. The CDR3 is CASTPGTSGRREQFF. CDR3 bases: TGTGCCAGCACTCCAGGGACTAGCGGGAGGCGGGAGCAGTTCTTC.

The gene calls are TRBV9 and TRBJ2-7; possibly TRBD1 or TRBD2 for D (5 bases each). The ends were cut back, 4 bases at V and 2 bases at J, with 13 bases in the middle. This CDR3 spans 14 amino acids. Germline V gene data show CDR1 as SGDLS and CDR2 as YYNGEE. This chain's CDR3 is CASSPWDGAYEQYF. CDR3 DNA: TGTGCCAGCAGCCCCTGGGACGGGGCCTACGAGCAGTACTTC.

The chain links TRBV6-1 to TRBJ2-7, with 7 bases identical to TRBD1. The CDR3 runs to 12 residues. Germline trimming cut 10 bases from V and 4 bases from J; bases unmatched to any gene: 7. The V gene's germline CDR1 is MNHNS and CDR2 SASEGT. This CDR3 reads CATQQGRYEQYF. The CDR3 DNA reads as TGTGCCACCCAACAGGGGCGATACGAGCAGTACTTC.

The V gene is TRBV20-1, the J gene TRBJ2-7, with 7 bases aligning to TRBD1. The CDR3 is 14 amino acids. Trimming took 3 bases from V and 5 from J; bases not matched to a gene: 10. CDR1 is DFQATT and CDR2 is SNEGSKA in the germline V gene (reference sequence). In nucleotides, the CDR3 is TGCAGTGCTAGGCAGACAGGGAAGGCGGACGAGCAGTACTTC. Its translation is CSARQTGKADEQYF.

This clonotype came up many times. The chain uses TRBV2 and TRBJ2-7; maybe TRBD2 (5 bases). CDR1 SNHLY and CDR2 FYNNEI come from the germline V gene. This CDR3 has 15 residues. V was pared by 3 bases and J by 2 bases, with 14 bases between. The CDR3: CASSEVEEPAYEQYF. The CDR3 region has the DNA TGTGCCAGCAGTGAGGTGGAGGAGCCAGCCTACGAGCAGTACTTC.

This clonotype has a count of ten or more. The chain has TRBV6-6 and TRBJ2-3; unclear D gene. This CDR3 is 14 amino acids long. The V gene lost 0 bases and the J gene lost 6 bases, with 10 bases spanning the gap. Germline V gene lookup returns CDR1 MNHNY and CDR2 SVGAGI (reference sequence). The CDR3 nucleotides are TGTGCCAGCAGTTACTCCGTCAGGTTGGATACGCAGTATTTT. It yields the protein CASSYSVRLDTQYF.

J is TRBJ1-6 and V is TRBV28; 7 bases line up with TRBD1. Looked up from germline, CDR1 is MDHEN and CDR2 is SYDVKM. The junction had 4 bases not matched to a gene; V was cut back by 7 bases and J by 7 bases. This CDR3 is built from 13 residues. CDR3 DNA: TGTGCCAGCAAGACAGGGTCGAATTCACCCCTCCACTTT. Translating gives CASKTGSNSPLHF.

At least ten counts were recorded for this clonotype. Germline and junction disagree at one end, which may indicate a read error. The CDR3: CASGDRAAYNEQFF. The CDR3, as DNA: TGTGCCAGCGGTGACAGGGCGGCCTACAATGAGCAGTTCTTC. This chain joins TRBV6-1 and TRBJ2-1; TRBD1 aligns across 7 bases. The CDR3 sequence is 14 residues long. The germline gives CDR1 MNHNS, CDR2 SASEGT.

This clonotype was seen many times. V is TRBV29-1 and J is TRBJ2-5; the D gene is possibly TRBD2 (6 bases). The CDR3 runs to 12 residues. Germline V gene data show CDR1 as SQVTM and CDR2 as ANQGSEA. The CDR3 sequence is CAWGRYQETQYF. The CDR3 region has the DNA TGCGCTTGGGGGAGGTACCAAGAGACCCAGTACTTC.

The gene calls are TRBV20-1 and TRBJ1-2; 8 positions agree with TRBD1. Unmatched junction bases numbered 15, after V lost 0 bases and J lost 6 bases. Per the germline V gene, CDR1 is DFQATT and CDR2 is SNEGSKA (reference sequence). CDR3 length equals 17 residues. CDR3 residues: CSARDRTGPFIYHGYTF. CDR3 bases: TGCAGTGCTAGAGATAGGACAGGGCCCTTTATCTACCATGGCTACACCTTC.

The chain carries TRBV5-4 and TRBJ2-5, with 7 bases identical to TRBD2. Germline V gives CDR1 SGHNT, CDR2 YYREEE (reference sequence). J gave up 3 bases and V 5 bases, and 10 bases lay outside the gene matches. This CDR3 spans 15 amino acids. This CDR3 is CASSLGGPGEETQYF. Here the CDR3 DNA reads TGTGCCAGCAGTCTGGGAGGGCCGGGGGAAGAGACCCAGTACTTC.